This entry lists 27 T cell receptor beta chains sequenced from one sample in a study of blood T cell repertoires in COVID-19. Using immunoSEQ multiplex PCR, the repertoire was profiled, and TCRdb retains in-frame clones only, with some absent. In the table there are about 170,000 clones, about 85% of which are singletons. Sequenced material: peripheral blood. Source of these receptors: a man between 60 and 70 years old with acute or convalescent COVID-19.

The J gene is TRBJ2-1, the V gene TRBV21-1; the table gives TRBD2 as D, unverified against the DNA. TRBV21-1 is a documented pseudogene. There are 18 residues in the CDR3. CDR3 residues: CASSKLKLSSGPYNEQFF. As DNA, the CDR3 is TGTGCCAGCAGCAAACTCAAACTCTCTAGCGGACCCTACAATGAGCAGTTCTTC.

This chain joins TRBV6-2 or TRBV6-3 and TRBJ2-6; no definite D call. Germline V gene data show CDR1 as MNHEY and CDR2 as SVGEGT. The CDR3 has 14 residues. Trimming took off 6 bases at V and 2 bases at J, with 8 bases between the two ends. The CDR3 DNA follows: TGTGCCAGCAGCTCCTTCGCTGGGGCCAACGTCCTGACTTTC. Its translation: CASSSFAGANVLTF.

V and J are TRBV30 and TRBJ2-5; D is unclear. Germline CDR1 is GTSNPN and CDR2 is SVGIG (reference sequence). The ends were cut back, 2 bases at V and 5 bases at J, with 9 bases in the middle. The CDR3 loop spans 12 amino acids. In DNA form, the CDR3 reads TGTGCCTGGAGTCTACAGATGGAGACCCAGTACTTC. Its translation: CAWSLQMETQYF.

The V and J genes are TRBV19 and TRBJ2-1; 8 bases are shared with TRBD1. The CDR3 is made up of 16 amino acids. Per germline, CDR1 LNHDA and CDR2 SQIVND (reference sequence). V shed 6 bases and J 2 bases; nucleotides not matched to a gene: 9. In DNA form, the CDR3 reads TGTGCCAGTAGCAAGGACAGGGAACAGGCCTACAATGAGCAGTTCTTC. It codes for CASSKDREQAYNEQFF. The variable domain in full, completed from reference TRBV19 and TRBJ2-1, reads DGGITQSPKYLFRKEGQNVTLSCEQNLNHDAMYWYRQDPGQGLRLIYYSQIVNDFQKGDIAEGYSVSREKKESFPLTVTSAQKNPTAFYLCASSKDREQAYNEQFFGPGTRLTVL.

The DNA for the CDR3 is TGTGCCAGCAGCTCGGGGACGCGGGGGAGCACAGATACGCAGTATTTT. It yields the protein CASSSGTRGSTDTQYF. The chain joins TRBV11-3 to TRBJ2-3; 7 nucleotides match TRBD2. The CDR3 contains 16 residues. Unmatched junction bases numbered 7, after V lost 4 bases and J lost 0 bases. Germline loops: CDR1 SGHNT, CDR2 YENEEA.

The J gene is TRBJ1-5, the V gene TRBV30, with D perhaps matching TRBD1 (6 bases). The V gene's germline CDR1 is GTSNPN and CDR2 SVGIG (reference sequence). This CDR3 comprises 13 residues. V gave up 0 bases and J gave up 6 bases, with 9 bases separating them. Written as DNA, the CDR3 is TGTGCCTGGAGTGTAGGGGGTCTTCAGCCCCAGCATTTT. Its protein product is CAWSVGGLQPQHF.

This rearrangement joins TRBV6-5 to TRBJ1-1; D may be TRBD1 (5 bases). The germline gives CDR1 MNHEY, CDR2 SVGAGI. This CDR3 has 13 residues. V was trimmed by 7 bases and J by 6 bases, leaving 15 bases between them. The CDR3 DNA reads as TGTGCCAGCATAGGGGAGGTAGGCGCTGAAGCTTTCTTT. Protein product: CASIGEVGAEAFF.

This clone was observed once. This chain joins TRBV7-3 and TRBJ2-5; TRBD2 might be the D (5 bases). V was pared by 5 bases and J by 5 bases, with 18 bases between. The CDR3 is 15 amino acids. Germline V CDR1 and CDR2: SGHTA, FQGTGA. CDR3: CASSETGIREETQYF. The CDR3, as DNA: TGTGCCAGCAGCGAAACTGGTATAAGGGAGGAGACCCAGTACTTC.

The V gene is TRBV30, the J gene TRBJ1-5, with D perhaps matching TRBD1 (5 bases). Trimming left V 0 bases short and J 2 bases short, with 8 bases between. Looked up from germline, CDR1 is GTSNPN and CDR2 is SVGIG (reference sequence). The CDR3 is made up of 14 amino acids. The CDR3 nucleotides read TGTGCCTGGAGTGTAGGGGTGGGCAATCAGCCCCAGCATTTT. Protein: CAWSVGVGNQPQHF.

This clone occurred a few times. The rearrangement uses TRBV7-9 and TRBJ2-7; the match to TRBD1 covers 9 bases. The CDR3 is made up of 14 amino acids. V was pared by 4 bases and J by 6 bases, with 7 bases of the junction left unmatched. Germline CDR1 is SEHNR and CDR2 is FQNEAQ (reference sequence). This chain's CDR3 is CASSYSGTGTEQYF. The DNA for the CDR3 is TGTGCCAGCAGCTATTCCGGGACAGGGACCGAGCAGTACTTC.

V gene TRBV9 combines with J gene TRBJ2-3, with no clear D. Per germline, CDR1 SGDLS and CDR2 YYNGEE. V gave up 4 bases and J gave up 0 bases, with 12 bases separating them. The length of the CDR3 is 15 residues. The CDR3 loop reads CASSPDFPSTDTQYF. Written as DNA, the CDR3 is TGTGCCAGCAGCCCAGACTTTCCTAGCACAGATACGCAGTATTTT.

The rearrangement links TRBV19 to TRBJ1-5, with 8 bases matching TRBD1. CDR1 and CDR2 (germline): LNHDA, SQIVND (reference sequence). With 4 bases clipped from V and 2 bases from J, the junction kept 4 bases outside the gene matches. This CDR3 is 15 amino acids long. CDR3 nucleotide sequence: TGTGCCAGTAGTACCGGACAGGGCCGCAATCAGCCCCAGCATTTT. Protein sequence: CASSTGQGRNQPQHF.

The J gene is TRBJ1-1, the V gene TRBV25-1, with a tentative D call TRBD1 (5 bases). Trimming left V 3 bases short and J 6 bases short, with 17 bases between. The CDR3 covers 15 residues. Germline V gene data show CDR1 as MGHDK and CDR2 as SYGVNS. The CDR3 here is CASSEAGQGAAEAFF. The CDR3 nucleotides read TGTGCCAGCAGTGAGGCGGGGCAGGGTGCGGCTGAAGCTTTCTTT.

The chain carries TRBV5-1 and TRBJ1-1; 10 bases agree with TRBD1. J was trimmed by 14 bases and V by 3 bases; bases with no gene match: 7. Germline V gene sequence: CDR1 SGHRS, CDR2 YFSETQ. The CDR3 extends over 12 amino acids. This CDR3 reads CASSSGQGRVFF. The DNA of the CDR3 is TGCGCCAGCAGCTCGGGACAGGGGAGAGTATTCTTT.

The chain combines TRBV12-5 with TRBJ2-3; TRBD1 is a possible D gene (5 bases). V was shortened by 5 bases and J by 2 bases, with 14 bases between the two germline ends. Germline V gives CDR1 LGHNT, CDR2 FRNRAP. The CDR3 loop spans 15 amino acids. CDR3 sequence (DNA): TGTGCTAGTGGTACCATACAGGTGTTCACAGATACGCAGTATTTT. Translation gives CASGTIQVFTDTQYF.

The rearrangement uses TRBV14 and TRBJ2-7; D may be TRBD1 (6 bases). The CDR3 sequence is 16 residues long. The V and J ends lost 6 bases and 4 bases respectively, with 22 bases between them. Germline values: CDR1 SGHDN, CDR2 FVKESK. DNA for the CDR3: TGTGCCAGCAGTCGGGGCTCCGGGACACTTGTTTACGAGCAGTACTTC. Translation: CASSRGSGTLVYEQYF.

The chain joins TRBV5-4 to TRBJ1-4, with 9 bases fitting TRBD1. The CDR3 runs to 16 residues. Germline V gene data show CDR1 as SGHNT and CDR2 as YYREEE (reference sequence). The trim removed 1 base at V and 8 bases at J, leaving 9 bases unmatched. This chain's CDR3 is CASSLFSGQGNEKLFF. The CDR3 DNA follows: TGTGCCAGCAGCTTGTTTTCGGGACAGGGTAACGAAAAACTGTTTTTT.

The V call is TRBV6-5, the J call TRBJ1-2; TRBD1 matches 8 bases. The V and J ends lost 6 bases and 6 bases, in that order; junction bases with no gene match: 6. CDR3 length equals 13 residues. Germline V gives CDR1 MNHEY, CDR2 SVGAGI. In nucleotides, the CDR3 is TGTGCCAGCAGCCTCAGGGGGCGGGATGGCTACACCTTC. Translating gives CASSLRGRDGYTF.

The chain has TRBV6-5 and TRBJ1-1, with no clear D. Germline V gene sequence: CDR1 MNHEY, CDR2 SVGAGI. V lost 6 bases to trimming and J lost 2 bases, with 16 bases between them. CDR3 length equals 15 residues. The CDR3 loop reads CASRGRRLPNTEAFF. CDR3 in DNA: TGTGCCAGCAGGGGCCGCAGGCTTCCAAACACTGAAGCTTTCTTT.

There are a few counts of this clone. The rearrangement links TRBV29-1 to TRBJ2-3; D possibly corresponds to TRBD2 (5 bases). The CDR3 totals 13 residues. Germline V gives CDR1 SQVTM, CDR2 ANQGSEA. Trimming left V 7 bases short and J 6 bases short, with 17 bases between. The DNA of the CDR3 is TGCAGCGCCGGGCCTCTACTAGGGGATACGCAGTATTTT. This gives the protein CSAGPLLGDTQYF.

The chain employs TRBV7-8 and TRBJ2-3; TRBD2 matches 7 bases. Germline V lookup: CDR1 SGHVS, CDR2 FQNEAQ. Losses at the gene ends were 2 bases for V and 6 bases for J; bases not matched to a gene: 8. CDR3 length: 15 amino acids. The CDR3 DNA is TGTGCCAGCAGCTTAATCGAAAGCGGGATGGATACGCAGTATTTT. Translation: CASSLIESGMDTQYF.

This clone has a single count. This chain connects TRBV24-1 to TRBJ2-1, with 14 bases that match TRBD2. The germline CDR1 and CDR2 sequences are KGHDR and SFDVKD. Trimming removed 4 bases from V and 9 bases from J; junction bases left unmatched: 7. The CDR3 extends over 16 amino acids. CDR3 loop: CATSDSGLAGEVEQFF. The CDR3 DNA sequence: TGTGCCACCAGTGACTCGGGACTAGCGGGAGAAGTTGAGCAGTTCTTC.

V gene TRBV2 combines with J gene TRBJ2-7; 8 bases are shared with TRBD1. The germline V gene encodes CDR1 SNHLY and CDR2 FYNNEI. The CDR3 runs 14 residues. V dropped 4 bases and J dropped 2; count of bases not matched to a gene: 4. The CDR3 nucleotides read TGTGCCAGCAGTGCGGGACAGGTGACCTACGAGCAGTACGTC. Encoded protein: CASSAGQVTYEQYV.

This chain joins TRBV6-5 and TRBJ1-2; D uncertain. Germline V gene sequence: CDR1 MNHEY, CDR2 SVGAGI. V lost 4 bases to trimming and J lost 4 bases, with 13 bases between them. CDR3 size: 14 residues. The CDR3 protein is CASSSLDGGYGYTF. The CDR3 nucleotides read TGTGCCAGCAGTTCTTTGGACGGAGGCTATGGCTACACCTTC.

This chain's CDR3 is CASSESRRADTQYF. Written as DNA, the CDR3 is TGCGCCAGCAGTGAGTCGAGGAGGGCAGATACGCAGTATTTT. This chain connects TRBV10-2 to TRBJ2-3; maybe TRBD2 (6 bases). Germline V gene sequence: CDR1 WSHSY, CDR2 SAAADI. This CDR3 spans 14 amino acids. Deletions cut 0 bases from V and 4 bases from J, with 8 bases between.

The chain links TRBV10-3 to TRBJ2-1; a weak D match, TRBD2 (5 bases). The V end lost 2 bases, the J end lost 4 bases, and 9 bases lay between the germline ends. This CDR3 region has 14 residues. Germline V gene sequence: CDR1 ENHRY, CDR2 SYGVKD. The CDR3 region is CAISERGPYNEQFF. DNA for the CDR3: TGTGCCATCAGTGAGAGAGGGCCATACAATGAGCAGTTCTTC.

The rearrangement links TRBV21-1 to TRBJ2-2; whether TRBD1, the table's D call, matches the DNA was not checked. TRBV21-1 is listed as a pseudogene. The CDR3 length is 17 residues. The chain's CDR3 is CASSSFRGQGQTGELFF. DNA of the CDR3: TGTGCCAGCAGCAGCTTTCGAGGACAGGGGCAAACCGGGGAGCTGTTTTTT.